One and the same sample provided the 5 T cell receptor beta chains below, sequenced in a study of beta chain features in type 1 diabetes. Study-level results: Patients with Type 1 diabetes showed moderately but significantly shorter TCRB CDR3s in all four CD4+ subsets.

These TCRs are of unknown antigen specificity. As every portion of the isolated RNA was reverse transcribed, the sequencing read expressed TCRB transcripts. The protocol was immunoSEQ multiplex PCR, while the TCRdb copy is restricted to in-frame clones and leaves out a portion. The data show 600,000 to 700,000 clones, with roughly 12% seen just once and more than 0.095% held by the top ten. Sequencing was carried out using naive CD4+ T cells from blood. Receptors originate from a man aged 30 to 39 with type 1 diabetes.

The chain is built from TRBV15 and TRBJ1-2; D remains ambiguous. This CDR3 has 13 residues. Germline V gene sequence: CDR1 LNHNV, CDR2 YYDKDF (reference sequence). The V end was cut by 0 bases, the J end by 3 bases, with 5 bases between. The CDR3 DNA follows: TGTGCCACCAGCAGAGATTATCACTATGGCTACACCTTC. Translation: CATSRDYHYGYTF.

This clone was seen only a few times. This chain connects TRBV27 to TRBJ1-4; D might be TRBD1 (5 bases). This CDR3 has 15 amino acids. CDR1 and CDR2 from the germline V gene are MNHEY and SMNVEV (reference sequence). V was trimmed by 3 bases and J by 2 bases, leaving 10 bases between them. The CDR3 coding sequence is TGTGCCAGCAGTTTGACGCGACAGACTAATGAAAAACTGTTTTTT. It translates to CASSLTRQTNEKLFF.

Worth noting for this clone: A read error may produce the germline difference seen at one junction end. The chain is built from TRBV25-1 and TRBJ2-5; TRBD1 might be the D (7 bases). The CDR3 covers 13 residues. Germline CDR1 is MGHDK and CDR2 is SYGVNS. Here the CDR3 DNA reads TGTGCCAGCAGTGAGGTCCCAGGGGGGAACTCCCACTTC. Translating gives CASSEVPGGNSHF.

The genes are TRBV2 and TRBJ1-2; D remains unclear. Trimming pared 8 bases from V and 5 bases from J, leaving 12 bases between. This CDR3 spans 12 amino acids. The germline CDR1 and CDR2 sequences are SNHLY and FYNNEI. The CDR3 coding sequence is TGTGCCAGCCGACGGTCTGGATATGGCTACACCTTC. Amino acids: CASRRSGYGYTF.

The CDR3 nucleotides are TGCGCCAGCAGCTTGGAAACAGGGAATTCACCCCTCCACTTT. This sequence encodes CASSLETGNSPLHF. The chain has TRBV5-1 and TRBJ1-6, with a tentative D call TRBD1 (6 bases). The CDR3 is 14 amino acids. V lost 0 bases and J 7 bases, leaving 8 bases between the germline ends. Germline values: CDR1 SGHRS, CDR2 YFSETQ. The full variable domain, with the rest looked up from reference TRBV5-1 and TRBJ1-6, is KAGVTQTPRYLIKTRGQQVTLSCSPISGHRSVSWYQQTPGQGLQFLFEYFSETQRNKGNFPGRFSGRQFSNSRSEMNVSTLELGDSALYLCASSLETGNSPLHFGNGTRLTVT.